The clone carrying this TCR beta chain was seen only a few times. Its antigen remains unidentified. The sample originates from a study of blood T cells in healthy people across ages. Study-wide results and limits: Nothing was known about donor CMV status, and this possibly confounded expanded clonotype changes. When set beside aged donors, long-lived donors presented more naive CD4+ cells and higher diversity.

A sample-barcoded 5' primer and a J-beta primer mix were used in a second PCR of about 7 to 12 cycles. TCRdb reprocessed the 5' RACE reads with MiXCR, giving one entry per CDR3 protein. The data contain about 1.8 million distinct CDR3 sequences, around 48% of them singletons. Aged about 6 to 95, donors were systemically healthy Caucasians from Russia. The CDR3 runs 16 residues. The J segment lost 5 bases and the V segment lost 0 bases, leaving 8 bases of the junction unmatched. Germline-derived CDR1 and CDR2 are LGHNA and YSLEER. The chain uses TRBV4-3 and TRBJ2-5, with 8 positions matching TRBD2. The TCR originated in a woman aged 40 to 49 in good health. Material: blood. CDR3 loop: CASSQERGGLFETQYF. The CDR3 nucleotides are TGCGCCAGCAGCCAAGAACGGGGGGGCCTCTTCGAGACCCAGTACTTC.